A selection of T cell receptor beta chains follows, all from one sample in a study of CD8 T cells in ankylosing spondylitis. Each CDR3 protein is one row after TCRdb ran MiXCR on the 5' RACE reads. Counted here are under 250,000 distinct CDR3 sequences, roughly 25% occurring once; the ten biggest clones make up around 6.3%. The source material was blood, either unsorted or a sorted T cell fraction (not recorded which). These receptors were obtained from a male donor with ankylosing spondylitis or in good health (not recorded which). CDR3s include the opening cysteine and the closing phenylalanine or tryptophan. The order of the fields is V gene, D gene, clone size, J gene, CDR3 DNA, CDR3 protein. A D gene is named only where the DNA matches it firmly. Part of the rows lack a size; the others show once, few, many or a class for expanded clones.

>TRBV6-5|.|many|TRBJ1-1
TGTGCCAGCAGTAACTCAGGGTGGCGTGCTTTCTTT
CASSNSGWRAFF
>TRBV6-1|TRBD2|many|TRBJ2-1
TGTGCCAGCAGTCCGACTAGCGGGAGGTATGCTGAGCAGTTCTTC
CASSPTSGRYAEQFF
>TRBV3-1|.|many|TRBJ2-2
TGTGCCAGCAGCCAAGAGCCCGCGACTAGGCCGACCGGGGAGCTGTTTTTT
CASSQEPATRPTGELFF
>TRBV11-3|TRBD2|.|TRBJ2-1
TGTGCCAGCAGCTTAGGTCCTAGCGGCCGAGAAGGGCAGTTCTTC
CASSLGPSGREGQFF
>TRBV12-3/TRBV12-4|TRBD1|many|TRBJ2-7
TGTGCCAGCAGTTTAGGGACAGGGGGATACGAGCAGTACTTC
CASSLGTGGYEQYF
>TRBV6-5|.|many|TRBJ2-1
TGTGCCAGCAGTTACTCGGGGCTGACATCCGAGTTCTTC
CASSYSGLTSEFF
>TRBV2|.|many|TRBJ2-7
TGTGCCAGCATCCGACAGACTTACGAGCAGTACTTC
CASIRQTYEQYF
>TRBV4-2|TRBD2|many|TRBJ2-3
TGTGCCAGCAGCCCTCGGACTAGCGGGAGGGGGGCGGATACGCAGTATTTT
CASSPRTSGRGADTQYF
>TRBV12-3/TRBV12-4|.|many|TRBJ2-7
TGTGCCAGCAGTTCTACAGGGAGGCAGTCCTACGAGCAGTACTTC
CASSSTGRQSYEQYF
>TRBV5-6|TRBD2|.|TRBJ2-3
TGTGCCAGCAGCAACGGACTAGCTACGCAGTATTTT
CASSNGLATQYF
>TRBV20-1|.|.|TRBJ2-1
TGCAGTGCTCTTACGGCCGGGACCAGCTCCTACAATGAGCAGTTCTTC
CSALTAGTSSYNEQFF
>TRBV28|TRBD2|many|TRBJ2-3
TGTGCCAGCAGTTCTAAGCGGGAGGGCCCATATACGCAGTATTTT
CASSSKREGPYTQYF
>TRBV20-1|TRBD2|.|TRBJ2-1
TGCAGTGCGGGACTAGCGTCTCGTCCAAATGAGCAGTTCTTC
CSAGLASRPNEQFF
>TRBV29-1|.|.|TRBJ1-1
TGCAGCGTTGTTAGGTTGAACACTGAAGCTTTCTTT
CSVVRLNTEAFF
>TRBV9|.|many|TRBJ2-6
TGTGCCAGCAGCTCCGGACGGAACTCTGGGGCCAACGTCCTGACTTTC
CASSSGRNSGANVLTF
>TRBV12-3/TRBV12-4|.|.|TRBJ1-2
TGTGCCAGCAGTTTAATGTCAGGGAATGGCTACACCTTC
CASSLMSGNGYTF
>TRBV11-2|.|many|TRBJ2-3
TGTGCCAGCAGCCGGAGAGGCAGGGCCAGCACGTCCGTGGGAGATACGCAGTATTTT
CASSRRGRASTSVGDTQYF
>TRBV24-1|TRBD1|.|TRBJ2-1
TGTGCCACCAGTGACACGACAGGGGCAACATACAATGAGCAGTTCTTC
CATSDTTGATYNEQFF
>TRBV10-3|TRBD1|.|TRBJ2-2
TGTGCCATAAGACGGGACAGAGAGTACACCGGGGAGCTGTTTTTT
CAIRRDREYTGELFF
>TRBV20-1|.|few|TRBJ2-7
TGCAGTGCCCTAGTGAACTACGAGCAGTACTTC
CSALVNYEQYF
>TRBV4-3|.|.|TRBJ2-4
TGCGCCAGCAGCCAAGATCGGAAGGCTAGCGACGTTTTAAAAAACATTCAGTACTTC
CASSQDRKASDVLKNIQYF
>TRBV11-2|TRBD2|.|TRBJ2-2
TGTGCCAGCAGTTTAAGGACTAGCGGAACCACCGGGGAGCTGTTTTTT
CASSLRTSGTTGELFF
>TRBV12-3/TRBV12-4|.|.|TRBJ2-7
TGTGCCAGCAGTTTCCAGGGGCCGAACTACGAGCAGTACTTC
CASSFQGPNYEQYF
>TRBV5-1|TRBD1|.|TRBJ2-7
TGCGCCAGCAGCTCTGGGGGGACAGGGGCCTACGAGCAGTACTTC
CASSSGGTGAYEQYF
>TRBV20-1|TRBD1|many|TRBJ2-2
TGCAGTGCTAGTGTTGGGACAGGAAACACCGGGGAGCTGTTTTTT
CSASVGTGNTGELFF
>TRBV30|TRBD2|.|TRBJ2-1
TGTGCCTGGAGGGGACTAGCGGGAGGACTTGAGCAGTTCTTC
CAWRGLAGGLEQFF
>TRBV7-9|.|few|TRBJ1-2
TGTGCCAGCAGCTTGGGCTCTTTTAACTATGGCTACACCTTC
CASSLGSFNYGYTF
>TRBV7-2|TRBD2|many|TRBJ2-2
TGTGCCAGCAGATGGACTAGCTTGGGCACCGGGGAGCTGTTTTTT
CASRWTSLGTGELFF
>TRBV6-2/TRBV6-3|.|few|TRBJ2-6
TGTGCCAGCAGATTAGCGGCGCGAACTGGGGCCAACGTCCTGACTTTC
CASRLAARTGANVLTF
>TRBV27|.|.|TRBJ2-7
TGTGCCAGCAGTCCCCGCCCGGTTCCGGGAGCCTCCCCCTACGAGCAGTACTTC
CASSPRPVPGASPYEQYF
>TRBV5-1|TRBD2|.|TRBJ2-5
TGCGCCAGCAGCTTGTTTTCGGGGGGAGAGACCCAGTACTTC
CASSLFSGGETQYF
>TRBV7-2|.|.|TRBJ1-2
TGTGCCAGCAGCTTAGAAGGGGCAGACGGCTACACCTTC
CASSLEGADGYTF
>TRBV20-1|.|.|TRBJ2-3
TGCAGTGCTAGAGATCAGGGCCGGGGCACAGATACGCAGTATTTT
CSARDQGRGTDTQYF
>TRBV6-1|.|.|TRBJ1-4
TGTGCCAGCACTCCCGGAGGCAGTGGATGGGGAAAACTGTTTTTT
CASTPGGSGWGKLFF
>TRBV6-1|.|many|TRBJ2-7
TGTGCCAGCAGTGCGAGTTTGACTAAAGGAGGGCAGTACTTC
CASSASLTKGGQYF
>TRBV20-1|TRBD2|few|TRBJ2-1
TGCAGTGCTAGGCGTAGCGGGAGGGTATACAATGAGCAGTTCTTC
CSARRSGRVYNEQFF
>TRBV29-1|.|many|TRBJ2-3
TGCAGCACGGACACAGATACGCAGTATTTT
CSTDTDTQYF
>TRBV29-1|.|.|TRBJ2-3
TGCAGCGTTGGGCAGAACAAGAAGGATACGCAGTATTTT
CSVGQNKKDTQYF
>TRBV20-1|TRBD1|.|TRBJ2-1
TGCAGTGCCTTCGACAGGGGGCCCTACAATGAGCAGTTCTTC
CSAFDRGPYNEQFF
>TRBV6-1|TRBD1|.|TRBJ2-5
TGTGCCAGCAGAAGAGGGACAGGGCAAGAGACCCAGTACTTC
CASRRGTGQETQYF
>TRBV10-3|.|many|TRBJ1-3
TGTGCCATCAGTGCGGACGCTTCCTCTGGAAACACCATATATTTT
CAISADASSGNTIYF
>TRBV20-1|TRBD2|.|TRBJ2-5
TGCAGTGCTAGGAGTTCCGGGAGGGCCCAAGAGACCCAGTACTTC
CSARSSGRAQETQYF
>TRBV9|.|few|TRBJ2-3
TGTGCCAGCAGCGTAGCGGTGGGCACAGATACGCAGTATTTT
CASSVAVGTDTQYF
>TRBV2|.|few|TRBJ2-3
TGTGCCAGCAGCCCCCTTTTCGTGGTAGCGGCTAGCACAGATACGCAGTATTTT
CASSPLFVVAASTDTQYF
>TRBV10-2|TRBD2|many|TRBJ2-7
TGCGCCAGCAGACTACTAGCGGGAGATGGCGAGCAGTACTTC
CASRLLAGDGEQYF
>TRBV29-1|TRBD1|.|TRBJ1-1
TGCAGCGCGCGGCGACAGGGGGCGGATGAAGCTTTCTTT
CSARRQGADEAFF
>TRBV12-3/TRBV12-4|TRBD2|many|TRBJ2-1
TGTGCCAGCAGTTTTACCGGCGGGAGTGGCTCCTACAATGAGCAGTTCTTC
CASSFTGGSGSYNEQFF
>TRBV28|.|.|TRBJ1-4
TGTGCCAGCAGTTCCGGGACCCCTGGTGAAAAACTGTTTTTT
CASSSGTPGEKLFF
>TRBV4-1|.|many|TRBJ1-1
TGCGCCAGCAGCCCGATTGAGAGAGTTCGGAGGGTGAACACTGAAGCTTTCTTT
CASSPIERVRRVNTEAFF
>TRBV10-3|.|.|TRBJ1-2
TGTGCCATCAGTGAAGGGACAACCTATGGCTACACCTTC
CAISEGTTYGYTF
>TRBV7-2|.|few|TRBJ2-5
TGTGCCAGCAGCTTAGCGCTTAGATATCAAGAGACCCAGTACTTC
CASSLALRYQETQYF
>TRBV7-8|.|.|TRBJ2-7
TGTGCCAGCAGCCCTAGGGTCGCCTACGAGCAGTACTTC
CASSPRVAYEQYF
>TRBV20-1|TRBD1|few|TRBJ2-5
TGCAGTGCTAGAGTAGACTCAGGGGGGACCCAGTACTTC
CSARVDSGGTQYF
>TRBV10-3|.|few|TRBJ1-5
TGTGCCATCAGTGAGTCGGGGGGGAACAATCAGCCCCAGCATTTT
CAISESGGNNQPQHF
>TRBV25-1|TRBD2|.|TRBJ2-7
TGTGCCAGCAGTGAATCAGGCGGGAGAGGCGAGCAGTACTTC
CASSESGGRGEQYF
>TRBV5-1|TRBD1|.|TRBJ1-5
TGCGCCAGCAGCTTGGGGGACAGGGGGTTTCAGCCCCAGCATTTT
CASSLGDRGFQPQHF
>TRBV7-6|.|many|TRBJ2-5
TGTGCCAGCAGCTCACGGCAGGAAGAGACCCAGTACTTC
CASSSRQEETQYF